The subject of this entry is one TCR beta chain. Its cognate antigen is unknown. The sample belongs to a study of cytomegalovirus exposure and HLA in healthy donors. Study-level results: Most TCR sequences showed up rarely, but some public TCRs showed up in many donors. The authors confirmed in vitro that a few CMV-associated chains were specific for CMV antigens.

Profiled with immunoSEQ multiplex PCR; TCRdb holds only in-frame clones, not every one. The sample includes about 400,000 clones, 86% of them seen just once. Specimen: PBMCs. The receptor was isolated from a woman between 18 and 29 years old in good health and CMV-seronegative.

The CDR3 DNA is TGTGCCAGCAGTGAAGTGGCAGGGCATTACGAGCAGTACTTC. Translating gives CASSEVAGHYEQYF. The chain employs TRBV6-1 and TRBJ2-7, with D tentatively TRBD1 (5 bases). Germline V lookup: CDR1 MNHNS, CDR2 SASEGT. The CDR3 covers 14 residues. V was trimmed by 1 base and J by 4 bases, leaving 11 bases between them.